Reported below is one TCR beta chain. This entry belongs to a study of follicular helper T cells after annual influenza vaccination. In germline, CDR1 is ENHRY, CDR2 SYGVKD. The V end was cut by 4 bases, the J end by 4 bases, with 18 bases between. This CDR3 has 16 amino acids. This table comes from immunoSEQ multiplex PCR, and its TCRdb copy is limited to in-frame clones, with some not included. In the table there are 9,500 to 15,000 clones, roughly three quarters of which are singletons. Specified time point: 2015-2016 season, pre-vaccination. No donor had influenza vaccine in the prior 6 months; all lived in the community.

Sequencing was performed on CXCR5+ CD38- circulating T follicular helper cells from blood, taken on the day of influenza vaccination. Subset: circulating Tfh, non-naive CD4+CXCR5+PD-1+ (ICOS+CD38+ or ICOS-CD38-). This TCR was recovered from an adult who received the influenza vaccine. The genes are TRBV10-3 and TRBJ2-3, with D possibly being TRBD1 or TRBD2 (6 bases each). The CDR3 nucleotides read TGTGCCATCAGTGGAGAAGGAGGGGGTCAGGCAGATACGCAGTATTTT. The encoded protein is CAISGEGGGQADTQYF.